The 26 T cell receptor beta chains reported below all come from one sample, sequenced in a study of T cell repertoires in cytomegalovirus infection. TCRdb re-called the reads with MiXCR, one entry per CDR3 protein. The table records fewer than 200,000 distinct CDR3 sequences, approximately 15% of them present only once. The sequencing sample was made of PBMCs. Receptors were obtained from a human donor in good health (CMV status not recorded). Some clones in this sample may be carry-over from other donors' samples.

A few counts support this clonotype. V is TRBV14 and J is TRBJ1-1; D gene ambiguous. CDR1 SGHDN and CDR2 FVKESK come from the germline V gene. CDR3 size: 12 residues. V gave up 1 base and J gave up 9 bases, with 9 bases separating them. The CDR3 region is CASSQVTEKAFF. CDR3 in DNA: TGTGCCAGCAGCCAAGTTACAGAAAAAGCTTTCTTT.

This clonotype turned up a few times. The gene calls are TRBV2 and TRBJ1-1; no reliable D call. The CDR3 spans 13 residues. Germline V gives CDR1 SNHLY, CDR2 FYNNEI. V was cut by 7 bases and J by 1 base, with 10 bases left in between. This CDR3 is CASTYDKNTEAFF. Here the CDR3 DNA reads TGTGCCAGCACTTACGACAAGAACACTGAAGCTTTCTTT.

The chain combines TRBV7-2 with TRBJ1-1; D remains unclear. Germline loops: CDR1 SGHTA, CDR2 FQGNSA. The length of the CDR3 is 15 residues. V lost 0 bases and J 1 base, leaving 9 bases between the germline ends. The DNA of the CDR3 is TGTGCCAGCAGCTTAGCCCTAGGCACGAACACTGAAGCTTTCTTT. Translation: CASSLALGTNTEAFF.

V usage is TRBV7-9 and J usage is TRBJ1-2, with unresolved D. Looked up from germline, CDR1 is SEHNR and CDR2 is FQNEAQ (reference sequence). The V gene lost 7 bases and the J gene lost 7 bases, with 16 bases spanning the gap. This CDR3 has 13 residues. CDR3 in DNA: TGTGCCAGCACCCCTCGAAGGGTTGGTGGCTACACCTTC. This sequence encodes CASTPRRVGGYTF. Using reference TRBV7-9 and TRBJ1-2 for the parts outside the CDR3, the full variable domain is DTGVSQNPRHKITKRGQNVTFRCDPISEHNRLYWYRQTLGQGPEFLTYFQNEAQLEKSRLLSDRFSAERPKGSFSTLEIQRTEQGDSAMYLCASTPRRVGGYTFGSGTRLTVV.

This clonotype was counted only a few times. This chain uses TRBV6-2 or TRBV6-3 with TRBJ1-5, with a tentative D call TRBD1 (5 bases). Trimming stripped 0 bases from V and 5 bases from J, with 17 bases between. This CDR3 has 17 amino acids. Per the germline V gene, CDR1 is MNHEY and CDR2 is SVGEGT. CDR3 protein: CASSYSLIRQGDQPQHF. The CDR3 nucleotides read TGTGCCAGCAGTTACTCACTCATCAGGCAGGGAGATCAGCCCCAGCATTTT.

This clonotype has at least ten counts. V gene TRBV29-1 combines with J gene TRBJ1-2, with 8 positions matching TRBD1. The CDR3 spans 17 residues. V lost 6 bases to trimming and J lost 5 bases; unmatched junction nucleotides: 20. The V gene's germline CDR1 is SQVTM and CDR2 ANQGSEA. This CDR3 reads CSVVQGAKEGGGYGYTF. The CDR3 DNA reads TGCAGCGTGGTCCAGGGGGCGAAGGAGGGCGGCGGGTATGGCTACACCTTC. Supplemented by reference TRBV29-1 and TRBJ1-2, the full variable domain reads SAVISQKPSRDICQRGTSLTIQCQVDSQVTMMFWYRQQPGQSLTLIATANQGSEATYESGFVIDKFPISRPNLTFSTLTVSNMSPEDSSIYLCSVVQGAKEGGGYGYTFGSGTRLTVV.

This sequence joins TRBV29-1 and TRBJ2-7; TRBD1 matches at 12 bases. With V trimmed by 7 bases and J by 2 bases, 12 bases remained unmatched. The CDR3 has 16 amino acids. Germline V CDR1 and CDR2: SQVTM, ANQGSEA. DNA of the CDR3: TGCAGCGCGGGGACAGGGGGCGAATTCCGTCCCTACGAGCAGTACTTC. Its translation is CSAGTGGEFRPYEQYF.

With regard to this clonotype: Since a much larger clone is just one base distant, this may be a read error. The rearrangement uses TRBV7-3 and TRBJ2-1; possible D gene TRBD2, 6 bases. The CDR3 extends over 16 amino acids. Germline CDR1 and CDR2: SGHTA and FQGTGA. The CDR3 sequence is CACSFPGLPSYNEQFF. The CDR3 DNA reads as TGTGCCTGCAGCTTTCCGGGACTCCCCTCCTACAATGAGCAGTTCTTC.

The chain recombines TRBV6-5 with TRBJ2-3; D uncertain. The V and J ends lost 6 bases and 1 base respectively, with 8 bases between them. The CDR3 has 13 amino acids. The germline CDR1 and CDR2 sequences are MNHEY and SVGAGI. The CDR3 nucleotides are TGTGCCAGCAGGGACCCGGGCACAGATACGCAGTATTTT. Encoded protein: CASRDPGTDTQYF.

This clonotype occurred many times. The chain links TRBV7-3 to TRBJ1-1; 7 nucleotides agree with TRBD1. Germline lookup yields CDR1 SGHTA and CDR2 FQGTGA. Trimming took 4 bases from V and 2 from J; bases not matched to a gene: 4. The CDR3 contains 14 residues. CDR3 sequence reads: CASSSTGSNTEAFF. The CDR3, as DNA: TGTGCCAGCAGCTCGACAGGGAGTAACACTGAAGCTTTCTTT.

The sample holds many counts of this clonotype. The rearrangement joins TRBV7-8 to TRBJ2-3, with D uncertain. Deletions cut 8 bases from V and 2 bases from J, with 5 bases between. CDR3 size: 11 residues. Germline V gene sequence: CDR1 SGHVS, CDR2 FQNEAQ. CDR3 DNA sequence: TGTGCCAGCGCAAACACAGATACGCAGTATTTT. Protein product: CASANTDTQYF. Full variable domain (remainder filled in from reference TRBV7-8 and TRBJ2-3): GAGVSQSPRYKVAKRGQDVALRCDPISGHVSLFWYQQALGQGPEFLTYFQNEAQLDKSGLPSDRFFAERPEGSVSTLKIQRTQQEDSAVYLCASANTDTQYFGPGTRLTVL.

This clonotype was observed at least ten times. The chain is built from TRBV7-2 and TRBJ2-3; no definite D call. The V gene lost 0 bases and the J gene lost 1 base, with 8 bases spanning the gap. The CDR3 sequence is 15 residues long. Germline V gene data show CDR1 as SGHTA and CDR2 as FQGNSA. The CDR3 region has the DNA TGTGCCAGCAGCTTAGCGGGATGGGGCACAGATACGCAGTATTTT. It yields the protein CASSLAGWGTDTQYF.

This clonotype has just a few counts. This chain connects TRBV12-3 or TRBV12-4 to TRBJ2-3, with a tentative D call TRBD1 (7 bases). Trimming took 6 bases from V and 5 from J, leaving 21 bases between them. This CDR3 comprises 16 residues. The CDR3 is CASSPMNGGGLDTQYF. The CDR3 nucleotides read TGTGCCAGCAGCCCAATGAATGGAGGGGGCTTAGATACGCAGTATTTT.

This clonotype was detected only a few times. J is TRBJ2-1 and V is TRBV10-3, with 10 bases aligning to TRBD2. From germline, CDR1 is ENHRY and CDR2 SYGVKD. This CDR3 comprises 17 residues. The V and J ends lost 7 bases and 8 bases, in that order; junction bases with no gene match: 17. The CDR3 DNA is TGTGCCATCAAGTTAACTAGCGGGACACATAACGGAGATGAGCAGTTCTTC. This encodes CAIKLTSGTHNGDEQFF.

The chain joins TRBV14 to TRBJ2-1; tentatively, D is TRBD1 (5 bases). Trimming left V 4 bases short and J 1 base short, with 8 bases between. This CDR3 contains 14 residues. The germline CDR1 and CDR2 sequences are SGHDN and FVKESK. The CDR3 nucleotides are TGTGCCAGCAGCCCAGGGTGGTCCTACAATGAGCAGTTCTTC. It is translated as CASSPGWSYNEQFF.

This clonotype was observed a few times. CDR3 in amino acids: CSASPRKGGPVSWLRQYF. CDR3 nucleotide sequence: TGCAGTGCTTCCCCCAGGAAGGGAGGGCCGGTCTCTTGGCTTCGGCAGTACTTC. This chain uses TRBV20-1 with TRBJ2-7; 7 bases align to TRBD2. V shed 5 bases, J shed 9 bases, and the junction held 28 bases outside the gene matches. This CDR3 contains 18 residues. The V gene's germline CDR1 is DFQATT and CDR2 SNEGSKA (reference sequence).

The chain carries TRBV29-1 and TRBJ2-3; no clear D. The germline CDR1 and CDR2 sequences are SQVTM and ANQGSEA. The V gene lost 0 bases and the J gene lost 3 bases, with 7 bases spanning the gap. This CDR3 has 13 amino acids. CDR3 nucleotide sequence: TGCAGCGTTGAAGAGGGAAGGACAGATACGCAGTATTTT. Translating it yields CSVEEGRTDTQYF.

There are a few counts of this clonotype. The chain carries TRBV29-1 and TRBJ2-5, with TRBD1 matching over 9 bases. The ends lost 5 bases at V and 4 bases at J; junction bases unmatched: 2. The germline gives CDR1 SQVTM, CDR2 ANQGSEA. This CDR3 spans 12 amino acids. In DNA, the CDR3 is TGCAGCGTTCCGACAGGGGGAGAGACCCAGTACTTC. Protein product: CSVPTGGETQYF. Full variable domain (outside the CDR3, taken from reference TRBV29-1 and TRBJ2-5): SAVISQKPSRDICQRGTSLTIQCQVDSQVTMMFWYRQQPGQSLTLIATANQGSEATYESGFVIDKFPISRPNLTFSTLTVSNMSPEDSSIYLCSVPTGGETQYFGPGTRLLVL.

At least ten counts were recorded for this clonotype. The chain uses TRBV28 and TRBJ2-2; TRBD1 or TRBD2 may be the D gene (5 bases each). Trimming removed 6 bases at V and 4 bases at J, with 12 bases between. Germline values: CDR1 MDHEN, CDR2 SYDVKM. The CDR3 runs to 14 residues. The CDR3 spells CASRGPLSTGELFF. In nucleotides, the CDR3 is TGTGCCAGCAGGGGACCCTTGAGCACCGGGGAGCTGTTTTTT. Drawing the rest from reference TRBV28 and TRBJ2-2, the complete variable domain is DVKVTQSSRYLVKRTGEKVFLECVQDMDHENMFWYRQDPGLGLRLIYFSYDVKMKEKGDIPEGYSVSREKKERFSLILESASTNQTSMYLCASRGPLSTGELFFGEGSRLTVL.

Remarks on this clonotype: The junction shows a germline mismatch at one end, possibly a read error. CDR3 sequence reads: CASLLLRDRGLTF. CDR3 nucleotide sequence: TGTGCCAGTCTCCTACTCCGGGACAGGGGGTTAACTTTT. The V and J genes are TRBV27 and TRBJ1-3, with 11 bases identical to TRBD1. The CDR3 contains 13 residues. Germline lookup yields CDR1 MNHEY and CDR2 SMNVEV (reference sequence).

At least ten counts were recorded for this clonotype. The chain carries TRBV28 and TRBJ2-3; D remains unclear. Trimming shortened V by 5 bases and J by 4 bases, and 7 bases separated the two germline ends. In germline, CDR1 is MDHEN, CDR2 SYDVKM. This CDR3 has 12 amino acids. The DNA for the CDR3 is TGTGCCAGCAGTCCCAACGCAGATACGCAGTATTTT. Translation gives CASSPNADTQYF.

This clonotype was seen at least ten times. CDR3 nucleotides: TGTGCCAGCAGCCGGGACCCGGCGATCGGGGAGCAGTACTTC. Its translation is CASSRDPAIGEQYF. The chain carries TRBV7-2 and TRBJ2-7; D might be TRBD1 or TRBD2, each matching 5 bases. The CDR3 runs 14 residues. The germline gives CDR1 SGHTA, CDR2 FQGNSA. V was pared by 5 bases and J by 7 bases, with 18 bases between.

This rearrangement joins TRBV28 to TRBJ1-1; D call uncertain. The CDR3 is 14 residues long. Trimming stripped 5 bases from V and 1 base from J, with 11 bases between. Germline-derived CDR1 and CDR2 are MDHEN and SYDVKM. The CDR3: CASSPVLRNTEAFF. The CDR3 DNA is TGTGCCAGCAGTCCCGTTCTCAGGAACACTGAAGCTTTCTTT.

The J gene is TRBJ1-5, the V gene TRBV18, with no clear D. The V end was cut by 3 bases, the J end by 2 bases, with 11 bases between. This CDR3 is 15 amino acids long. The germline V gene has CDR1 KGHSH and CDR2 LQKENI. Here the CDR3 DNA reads TGTGCCAGCTCACCTGACCCGGTGGGCAATCAGCCCCAGCATTTT. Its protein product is CASSPDPVGNQPQHF.

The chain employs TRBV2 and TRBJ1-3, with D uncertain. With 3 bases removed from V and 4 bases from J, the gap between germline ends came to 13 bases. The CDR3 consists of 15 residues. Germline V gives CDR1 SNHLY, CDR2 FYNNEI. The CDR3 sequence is CASSDQSGLGNTIYF. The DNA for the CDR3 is TGTGCCAGCAGTGATCAGTCGGGGTTGGGAAACACCATATATTTT.

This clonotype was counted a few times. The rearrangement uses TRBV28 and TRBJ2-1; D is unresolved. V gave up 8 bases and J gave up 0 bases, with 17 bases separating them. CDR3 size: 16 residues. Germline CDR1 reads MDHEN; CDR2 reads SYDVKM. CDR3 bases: TGTGCCAGCGCTACTCTAGGGCAGAGCTCCTACAATGAGCAGTTCTTC. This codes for CASATLGQSSYNEQFF.